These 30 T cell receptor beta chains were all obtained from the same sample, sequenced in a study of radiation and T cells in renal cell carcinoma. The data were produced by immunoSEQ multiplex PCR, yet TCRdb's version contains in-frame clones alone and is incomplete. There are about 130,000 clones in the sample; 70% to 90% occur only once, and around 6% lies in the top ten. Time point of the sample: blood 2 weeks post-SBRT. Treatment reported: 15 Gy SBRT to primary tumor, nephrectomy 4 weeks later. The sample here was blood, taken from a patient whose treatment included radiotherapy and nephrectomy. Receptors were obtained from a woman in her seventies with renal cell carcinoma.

Here the CDR3 reads CASSLSRIGSEAFF. CDR3 bases: TGTGCCAGCAGTTTATCAAGGATCGGGTCCGAAGCTTTCTTT. This sequence joins TRBV27 and TRBJ1-1, with D hard to call. Germline CDR1 and CDR2: MNHEY and SMNVEV (reference sequence). With 0 bases removed from V and 8 bases from J, the gap between germline ends came to 13 bases. The CDR3 contains 14 residues.

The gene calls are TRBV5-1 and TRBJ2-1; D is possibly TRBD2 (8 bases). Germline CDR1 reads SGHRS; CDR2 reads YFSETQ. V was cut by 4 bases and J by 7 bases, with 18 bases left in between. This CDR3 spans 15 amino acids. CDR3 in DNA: TGCGCCAGCAGCCCGGGAGGGACAGCCGGGAATGAGCAGTTCTTC. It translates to CASSPGGTAGNEQFF.

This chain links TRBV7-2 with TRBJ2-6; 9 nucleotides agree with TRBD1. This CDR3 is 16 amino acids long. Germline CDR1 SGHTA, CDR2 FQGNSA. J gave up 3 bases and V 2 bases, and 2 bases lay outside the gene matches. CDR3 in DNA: TGTGCCAGCAGCTTAACAGGGGGCGGTGGGGCCAACGTCCTGACTTTC. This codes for CASSLTGGGGANVLTF.

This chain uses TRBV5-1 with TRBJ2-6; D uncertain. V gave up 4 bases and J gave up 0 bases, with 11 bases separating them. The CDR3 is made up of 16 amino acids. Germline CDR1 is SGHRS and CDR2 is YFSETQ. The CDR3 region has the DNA TGCGCCAGCAGCGATCCGGGCAGCTCTGGGGCCAACGTCCTGACTTTC. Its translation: CASSDPGSSGANVLTF.

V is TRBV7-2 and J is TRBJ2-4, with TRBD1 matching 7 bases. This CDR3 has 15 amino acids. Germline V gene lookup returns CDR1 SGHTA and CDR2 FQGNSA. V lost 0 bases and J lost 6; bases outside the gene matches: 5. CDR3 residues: CASSLAGGAGNIQYF. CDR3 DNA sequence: TGTGCCAGCAGCTTAGCAGGGGGCGCCGGAAACATTCAGTACTTC.

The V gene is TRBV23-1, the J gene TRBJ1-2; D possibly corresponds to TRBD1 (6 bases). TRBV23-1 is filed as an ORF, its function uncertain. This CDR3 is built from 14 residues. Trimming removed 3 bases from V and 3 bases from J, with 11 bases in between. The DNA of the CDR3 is TGCGCCAGCAGTCAGACTAACAGGGACTATGGCTACACCTTC. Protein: CASSQTNRDYGYTF.

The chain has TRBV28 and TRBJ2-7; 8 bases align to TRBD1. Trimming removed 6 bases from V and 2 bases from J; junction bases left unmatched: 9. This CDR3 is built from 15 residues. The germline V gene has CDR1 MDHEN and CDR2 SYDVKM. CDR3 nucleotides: TGTGCCAGCAGCTCTGACAGGGGTGTCGCCTACGAGCAGTACTTC. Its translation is CASSSDRGVAYEQYF.

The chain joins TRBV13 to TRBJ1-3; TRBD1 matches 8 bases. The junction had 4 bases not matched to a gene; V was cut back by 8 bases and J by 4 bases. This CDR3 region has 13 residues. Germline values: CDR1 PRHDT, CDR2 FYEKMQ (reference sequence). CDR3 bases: TGTGCCAGCGACAGGGGCGAAGGAAACACCATATATTTT. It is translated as CASDRGEGNTIYF.

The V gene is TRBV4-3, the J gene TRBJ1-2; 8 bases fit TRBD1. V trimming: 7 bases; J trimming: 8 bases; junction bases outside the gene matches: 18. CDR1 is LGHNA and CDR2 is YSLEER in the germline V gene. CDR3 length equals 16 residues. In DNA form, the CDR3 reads TGCGCCAGCATCCCTTCCCTTGGGCAGGGGGCTAGAGGCTACACCTTC. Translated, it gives CASIPSLGQGARGYTF.

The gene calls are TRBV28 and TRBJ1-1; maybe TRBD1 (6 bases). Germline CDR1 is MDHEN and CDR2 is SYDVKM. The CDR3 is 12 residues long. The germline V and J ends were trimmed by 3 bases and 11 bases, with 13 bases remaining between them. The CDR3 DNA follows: TGTGCCAGCAGTTTCGGGGGGCGACGGGCTTTCTTT. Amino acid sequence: CASSFGGRRAFF.

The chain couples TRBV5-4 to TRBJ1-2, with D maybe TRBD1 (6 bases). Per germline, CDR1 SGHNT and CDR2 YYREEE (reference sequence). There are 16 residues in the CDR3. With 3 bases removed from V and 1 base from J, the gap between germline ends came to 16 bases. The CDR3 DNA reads TGTGCCAGCAGCTCAGTATCAAAACAGGGTAACTATGGCTACACCTTC. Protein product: CASSSVSKQGNYGYTF.

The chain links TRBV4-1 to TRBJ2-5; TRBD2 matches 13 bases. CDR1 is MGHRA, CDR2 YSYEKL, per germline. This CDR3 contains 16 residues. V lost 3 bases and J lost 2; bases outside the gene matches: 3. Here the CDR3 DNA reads TGCGCCAGCAGCCACGGGACTAGCGGGAAGCAAGAGACCCAGTACTTC. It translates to CASSHGTSGKQETQYF.

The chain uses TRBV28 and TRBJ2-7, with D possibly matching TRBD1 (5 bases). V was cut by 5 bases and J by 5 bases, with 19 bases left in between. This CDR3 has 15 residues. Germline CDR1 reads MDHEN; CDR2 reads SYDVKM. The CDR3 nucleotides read TGTGCCAGCAGTCCCCCGACAGTTACCACCCACGAGCAGTACTTC. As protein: CASSPPTVTTHEQYF.

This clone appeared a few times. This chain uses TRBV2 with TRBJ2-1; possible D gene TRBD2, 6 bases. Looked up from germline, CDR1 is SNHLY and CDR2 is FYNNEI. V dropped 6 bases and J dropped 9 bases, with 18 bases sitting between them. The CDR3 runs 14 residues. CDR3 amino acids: CASRTGGGGREQFF. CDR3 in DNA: TGTGCCAGCAGGACGGGTGGGGGAGGCCGTGAGCAGTTCTTC.

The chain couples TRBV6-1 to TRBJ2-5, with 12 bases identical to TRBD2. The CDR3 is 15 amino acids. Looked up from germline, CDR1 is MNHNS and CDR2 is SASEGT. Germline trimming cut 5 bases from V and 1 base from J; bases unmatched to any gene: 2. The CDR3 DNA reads TGTGCCAGCAGTCCACTAGCGGGGGGCCAAGAGACCCAGTACTTC. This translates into CASSPLAGGQETQYF.

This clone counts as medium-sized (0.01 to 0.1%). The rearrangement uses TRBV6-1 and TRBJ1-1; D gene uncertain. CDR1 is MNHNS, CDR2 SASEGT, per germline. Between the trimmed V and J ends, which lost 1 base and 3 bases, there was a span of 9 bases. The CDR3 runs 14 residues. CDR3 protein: CASSEDAEHTEAFF. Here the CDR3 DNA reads TGTGCCAGCAGTGAAGATGCGGAACACACTGAAGCTTTCTTT.

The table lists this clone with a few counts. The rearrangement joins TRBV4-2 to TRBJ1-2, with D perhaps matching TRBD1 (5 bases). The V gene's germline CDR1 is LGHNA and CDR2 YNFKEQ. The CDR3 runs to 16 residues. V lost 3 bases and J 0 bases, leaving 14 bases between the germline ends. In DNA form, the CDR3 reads TGTGCCAGCAGCCAGTATTCAGGGTATCCTAACTATGGCTACACCTTC. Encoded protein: CASSQYSGYPNYGYTF.

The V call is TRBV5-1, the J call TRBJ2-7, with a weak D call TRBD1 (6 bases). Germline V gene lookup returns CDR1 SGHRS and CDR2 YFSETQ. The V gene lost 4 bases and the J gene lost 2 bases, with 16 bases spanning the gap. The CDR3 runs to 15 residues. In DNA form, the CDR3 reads TGCGCCAGCAGCCCGGGACATGGGGCCACCTACGAGCAGTACTTC. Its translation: CASSPGHGATYEQYF.

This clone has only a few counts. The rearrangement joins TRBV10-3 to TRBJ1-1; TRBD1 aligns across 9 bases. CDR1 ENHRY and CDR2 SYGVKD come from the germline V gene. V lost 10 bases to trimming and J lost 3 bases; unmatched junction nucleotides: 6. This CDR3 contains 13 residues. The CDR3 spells CATGQGTDTEAFF. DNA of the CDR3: TGTGCCACTGGACAGGGGACGGACACTGAAGCTTTCTTT.

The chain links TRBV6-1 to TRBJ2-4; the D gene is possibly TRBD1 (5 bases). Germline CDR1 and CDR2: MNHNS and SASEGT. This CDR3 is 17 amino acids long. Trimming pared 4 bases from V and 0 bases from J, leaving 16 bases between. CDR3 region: CASSARLTDTAKNIQYF. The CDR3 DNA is TGTGCCAGCAGTGCGCGCCTCACGGACACAGCCAAAAACATTCAGTACTTC.

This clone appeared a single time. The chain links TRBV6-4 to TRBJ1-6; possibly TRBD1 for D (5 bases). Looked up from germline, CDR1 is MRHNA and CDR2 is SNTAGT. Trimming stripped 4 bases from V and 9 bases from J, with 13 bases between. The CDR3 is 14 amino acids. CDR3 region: CASSVAGSGSPLHF. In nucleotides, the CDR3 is TGTGCCAGCAGTGTCGCAGGGTCTGGTTCACCCCTCCACTTT.

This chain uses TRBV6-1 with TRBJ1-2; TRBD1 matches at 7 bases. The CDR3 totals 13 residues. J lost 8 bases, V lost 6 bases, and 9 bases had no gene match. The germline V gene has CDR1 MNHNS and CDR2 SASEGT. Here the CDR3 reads CASRARGERGYTF. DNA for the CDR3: TGTGCCAGCAGGGCCAGGGGGGAGAGGGGCTACACCTTC.

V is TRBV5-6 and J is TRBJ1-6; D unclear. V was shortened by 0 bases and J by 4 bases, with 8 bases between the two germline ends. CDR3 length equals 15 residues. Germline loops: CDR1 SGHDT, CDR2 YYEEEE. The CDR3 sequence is CASSLGAVYNSPLHF. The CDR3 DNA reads TGTGCCAGCAGCTTGGGGGCAGTTTATAATTCACCCCTCCACTTT.

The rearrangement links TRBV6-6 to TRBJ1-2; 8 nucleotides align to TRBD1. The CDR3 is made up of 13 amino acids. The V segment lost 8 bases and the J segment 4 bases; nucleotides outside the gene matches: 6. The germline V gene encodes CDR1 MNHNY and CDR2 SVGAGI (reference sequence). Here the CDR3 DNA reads TGTGCCAGCCAAAAAACAGGGGGCTATGGCTACACCTTC. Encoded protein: CASQKTGGYGYTF.

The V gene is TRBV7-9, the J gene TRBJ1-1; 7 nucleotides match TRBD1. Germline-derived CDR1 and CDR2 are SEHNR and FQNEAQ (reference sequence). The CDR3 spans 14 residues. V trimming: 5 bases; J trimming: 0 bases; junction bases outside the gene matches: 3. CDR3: CASSPDRLNTEAFF. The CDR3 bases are TGTGCCAGCAGCCCGGACAGGTTGAACACTGAAGCTTTCTTT.

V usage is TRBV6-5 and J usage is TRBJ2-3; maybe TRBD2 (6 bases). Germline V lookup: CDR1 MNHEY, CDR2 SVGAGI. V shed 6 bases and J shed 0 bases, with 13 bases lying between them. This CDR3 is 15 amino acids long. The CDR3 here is CASRRRVPSTDTQYF. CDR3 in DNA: TGTGCCAGCAGAAGGAGGGTTCCTAGCACAGATACGCAGTATTTT.

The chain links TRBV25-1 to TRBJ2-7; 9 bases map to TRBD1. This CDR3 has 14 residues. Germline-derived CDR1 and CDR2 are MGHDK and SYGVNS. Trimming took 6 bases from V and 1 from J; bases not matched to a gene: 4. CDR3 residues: CASSRTGVSYEQYF. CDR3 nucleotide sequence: TGTGCCAGCAGCAGGACAGGGGTATCCTACGAGCAGTACTTC.

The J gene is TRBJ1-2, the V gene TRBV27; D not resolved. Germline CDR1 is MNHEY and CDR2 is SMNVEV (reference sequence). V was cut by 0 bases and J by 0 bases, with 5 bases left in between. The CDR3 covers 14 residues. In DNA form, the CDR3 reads TGTGCCAGCAGTTTATCTTGGTCTAACTATGGCTACACCTTC. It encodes CASSLSWSNYGYTF.

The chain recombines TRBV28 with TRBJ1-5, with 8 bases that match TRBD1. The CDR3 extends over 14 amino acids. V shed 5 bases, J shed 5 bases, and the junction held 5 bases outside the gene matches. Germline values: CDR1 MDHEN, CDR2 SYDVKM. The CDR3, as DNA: TGTGCCAGCAGTGGACAGGGAATTTATCAGCCCCAGCATTTT. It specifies CASSGQGIYQPQHF.

CDR3 sequence: CASSQSYSNQPQHF. CDR3 nucleotides: TGCGCCAGCAGTCAAAGTTATAGCAATCAGCCCCAGCATTTT. The V call is TRBV23-1, the J call TRBJ1-5; D is unclear. TRBV23-1 is assigned to the ORF class and has an uncertain function. Trimming left V 2 bases short and J 0 bases short, with 5 bases between. This CDR3 comprises 14 residues.